This TCR beta chain was documented in a study of T cell changes during pregnancy in multiple sclerosis. The method was immunoSEQ multiplex PCR; TCRdb's version includes in-frame clones alone and lacks a portion of them. The repertoire holds tens of thousands of clones, with roughly nine tenths as singletons. Per germline, CDR1 SGDLS and CDR2 YYNGEE. V gave up 1 base and J gave up 3 bases, with 13 bases separating them. The CDR3 is 15 amino acids. The rearrangement joins TRBV9 to TRBJ1-2, with D possibly being TRBD1 (5 bases). The receptor comes from a female donor in good health, enrolled as a control in a pregnancy study. The sequences come from peripheral blood, collected after pregnancy. CDR3: CASSVTHRPDYGYTF. Written as DNA, the CDR3 is TGTGCCAGCAGCGTAACCCACAGGCCGGACTATGGCTACACCTTC.